The 27 T cell receptor beta chains below come from one sample, sequenced in a study of blood T cell repertoires in COVID-19. The assay was immunoSEQ multiplex PCR, and TCRdb's table has in-frame clones only and misses some. The sample lists approximately 92,000 clones, approximately 88% occurring once. The source material was peripheral blood. These TCRs come from a woman aged 55-69 years with COVID-19, enrolled during active disease.

V is TRBV7-3 and J is TRBJ2-5; possible D gene TRBD2, 6 bases. The CDR3 length is 15 residues. Trimming left V 0 bases short and J 5 bases short, with 13 bases between. Germline V gene sequence: CDR1 SGHTA, CDR2 FQGTGA. Here the CDR3 reads CASSLTTSLGETQYF. DNA of the CDR3: TGTGCCAGCAGCTTAACCACTAGCCTCGGGGAGACCCAGTACTTC.

The rearrangement joins TRBV27 to TRBJ2-1; TRBD2 might be the D (5 bases). The length of the CDR3 is 17 residues. Trimming left V 5 bases short and J 0 bases short, with 17 bases between. CDR1 and CDR2 (germline): MNHEY, SMNVEV (reference sequence). DNA of the CDR3: TGTGCCAGCAGTCCCTCCTCGGGAAGGAGCTCCTACAATGAGCAGTTCTTC. It codes for CASSPSSGRSSYNEQFF.

V usage is TRBV6-5 and J usage is TRBJ1-3; no reliable D call. CDR3 size: 13 residues. The V gene's germline CDR1 is MNHEY and CDR2 SVGAGI. The ends were cut back, 6 bases at V and 3 bases at J, with 9 bases in the middle. CDR3 residues: CASRREVGNTIYF. CDR3 coding DNA: TGTGCCAGCAGAAGAGAGGTTGGAAACACCATATATTTT.

In its sample, this clone was seen once. The V call is TRBV7-3, the J call TRBJ2-2; a weak D match, TRBD1 (5 bases). The CDR3 loop spans 13 amino acids. The ends were cut back, 2 bases at V and 7 bases at J, with 8 bases in the middle. In germline, CDR1 is SGHTA, CDR2 FQGTGA. CDR3 protein: CASSLQGGGELFF. The CDR3 DNA follows: TGTGCCAGCAGCTTACAGGGTGGCGGGGAGCTGTTTTTT.

This clone was picked up a small number of times. The rearrangement uses TRBV18 and TRBJ1-2; D gene ambiguous. This CDR3 contains 14 residues. CDR1 KGHSH and CDR2 LQKENI come from the germline V gene. Deletions cut 3 bases from V and 0 bases from J, with 8 bases between. Written as DNA, the CDR3 is TGTGCCAGCTCACCGGGCAACGCTAACTATGGCTACACCTTC. Its protein is CASSPGNANYGYTF. The whole variable domain, filled in from reference TRBV18 and TRBJ1-2, reads NAGVMQNPRHLVRRRGQEARLRCSPMKGHSHVYWYRQLPEEGLKFMVYLQKENIIDESGMPKERFSAEFPKEGPSILRIQQVVRGDSAAYFCASSPGNANYGYTFGSGTRLTVV.

This chain uses TRBV5-1 with TRBJ1-2; 7 bases fit TRBD1. V was pared by 7 bases and J by 3 bases, with 6 bases of the junction left unmatched. This CDR3 has 13 amino acids. Germline assignment: CDR1 SGHRS and CDR2 YFSETQ. The CDR3 sequence: CASRITGDYGYTF. The CDR3 coding sequence is TGCGCCAGCCGTATTACAGGGGACTATGGCTACACCTTC.

This chain joins TRBV28 and TRBJ1-3; 7 bases align to TRBD1. This CDR3 contains 18 residues. Losses at the gene ends were 2 bases for V and 0 bases for J; bases not matched to a gene: 10. Germline V gene data show CDR1 as MDHEN and CDR2 as SYDVKM. This chain's CDR3 is CASSLSKGQPISGNTIYF. Written as DNA, the CDR3 is TGTGCCAGCAGTTTAAGTAAGGGACAGCCGATCTCTGGAAACACCATATATTTT.

V is TRBV5-5 and J is TRBJ1-5; D unclear. The germline V gene has CDR1 SGHKS and CDR2 YYEKEE (reference sequence). The CDR3 is made up of 13 amino acids. The germline V and J ends were trimmed by 5 bases and 1 base, with 7 bases remaining between them. The CDR3 loop reads CASSLESNQPQHF. The DNA for the CDR3 is TGTGCCAGCAGTCTAGAGAGCAATCAGCCCCAGCATTTT.

CDR3 sequence reads: CASSKATSQPQHF. Written as DNA, the CDR3 is TGTGCCAGTAGTAAAGCGACCAGTCAGCCCCAGCATTTT. This rearrangement joins TRBV19 to TRBJ1-5; D gene ambiguous. This CDR3 contains 13 residues. In germline, CDR1 is LNHDA, CDR2 SQIVND (reference sequence). Trimming left V 4 bases short and J 6 bases short, with 10 bases between.

The genes are TRBV30 and TRBJ1-1; D uncertain. The germline V gene encodes CDR1 GTSNPN and CDR2 SVGIG (reference sequence). The CDR3 length is 12 residues. The V and J ends lost 1 base and 3 bases respectively, with 6 bases between them. The CDR3 nucleotides read TGTGCCTGGAGTGGACAATACACTGAAGCTTTCTTT. Translating gives CAWSGQYTEAFF.

This clone was seen more than once but under ten times. The V gene is TRBV6-5, the J gene TRBJ1-5, with D unresolved. The germline V gene has CDR1 MNHEY and CDR2 SVGAGI. CDR3 length: 15 amino acids. The V end lost 0 bases, the J end lost 1 base, and 7 bases lay between the germline ends. The CDR3 here is CASSYSRVSNQPQHF. In nucleotides, the CDR3 is TGTGCCAGCAGTTACTCGAGAGTAAGCAATCAGCCCCAGCATTTT.

V usage is TRBV7-9 and J usage is TRBJ1-2; tentatively, D is TRBD1 (5 bases). V lost 5 bases, J lost 4 bases, and 14 bases lay in between. Germline assignment: CDR1 SEHNR and CDR2 FQNEAQ (reference sequence). The CDR3 is 14 residues long. CDR3 DNA sequence: TGTGCCAGCAGCCAAACTGACAGATTCTATGGCTACACCTTC. This codes for CASSQTDRFYGYTF.

The chain links TRBV5-1 to TRBJ2-3; 9 bases are shared with TRBD2. Per germline, CDR1 SGHRS and CDR2 YFSETQ. The V and J ends lost 3 bases and 4 bases, in that order; junction bases with no gene match: 6. The CDR3 covers 15 residues. The CDR3 loop is CASSSGRGGADTQYF. The CDR3 DNA reads TGCGCCAGCAGCTCTGGGCGGGGGGGCGCAGATACGCAGTATTTT.

The rearrangement uses TRBV20-1 and TRBJ1-2, with 8 bases fitting TRBD1. CDR3 length: 13 amino acids. J lost 4 bases, V lost 4 bases, and 5 bases had no gene match. The germline CDR1 and CDR2 sequences are DFQATT and SNEGSKA (reference sequence). The CDR3 loop reads CSAIDRGSYGYTF. The CDR3 DNA sequence: TGCAGTGCTATTGACAGGGGCTCCTATGGCTACACCTTC.

This chain uses TRBV10-3 with TRBJ1-6; unclear D gene. Germline CDR1 and CDR2: ENHRY and SYGVKD. The CDR3 covers 15 residues. The ends were cut back, 3 bases at V and 5 bases at J, with 11 bases in the middle. The CDR3 here is CAISDGGKNNSPLHF. DNA of the CDR3: TGTGCCATCAGTGATGGAGGCAAAAATAATTCACCCCTCCACTTT.

The chain is built from TRBV24-1 and TRBJ1-2; no definite D call. The CDR3 spans 14 residues. CDR1 is KGHDR, CDR2 SFDVKD, per germline. The V and J ends lost 1 base and 6 bases respectively, with 11 bases between them. The DNA for the CDR3 is TGTGCCACCAGTGATTTTCCCGGGAGAGATGGCTACACCTTC. It codes for CATSDFPGRDGYTF.

This clone was observed a few times. This chain uses TRBV2 with TRBJ1-2, with 11 bases identical to TRBD1. CDR1 and CDR2 from the germline V gene are SNHLY and FYNNEI. V was pared by 5 bases and J by 12 bases, with 8 bases of the junction left unmatched. CDR3 length equals 13 residues. The CDR3 sequence is CASSQGQGDKNTF. As DNA, the CDR3 is TGTGCCAGCAGTCAGGGACAGGGGGATAAGAACACCTTC.

CDR3 DNA: TGTGCCAGCGCCTCGACAGGGGGGTTCTACGAGCAGTACTTC. This codes for CASASTGGFYEQYF. The chain combines TRBV27 with TRBJ2-7; 9 nucleotides agree with TRBD1. Germline values: CDR1 MNHEY, CDR2 SMNVEV (reference sequence). V trimming: 8 bases; J trimming: 3 bases; junction bases outside the gene matches: 8. CDR3 size: 14 residues.

The genes are TRBV9 and TRBJ1-4, with TRBD1 identical over 10 bases. The germline V gene encodes CDR1 SGDLS and CDR2 YYNGEE. This CDR3 is built from 15 residues. Trimming cost V 4 bases and J 6 bases; bases outside gene matches: 6. CDR3 protein: CASSPRTGGYEKLFF. CDR3 bases: TGTGCCAGCAGCCCCCGGACAGGGGGATATGAAAAACTGTTTTTT.

The chain couples TRBV6-2 or TRBV6-3 to TRBJ2-2, with 7 bases identical to TRBD1. Per the germline V gene, CDR1 is MNHEY and CDR2 is SVGEGT. The CDR3 consists of 16 residues. V lost 0 bases to trimming and J lost 2 bases; unmatched junction nucleotides: 3. This CDR3 is CASSYSGQRNTGELFF. In DNA form, the CDR3 reads TGTGCCAGCAGTTACTCGGGACAGAGAAACACCGGGGAGCTGTTTTTT.

The chain joins TRBV3-1 (or the pseudogene TRBV3-2) to TRBJ2-7; the match to TRBD1 covers 9 bases. V shed 3 bases and J 7 bases; nucleotides not matched to a gene: 13. The CDR3 runs to 16 residues. Germline V gives CDR1 LGHDT, CDR2 YNNKEL (reference sequence). The CDR3 loop reads CASSQAWAGQGGEQYF. In DNA, the CDR3 is TGTGCCAGCAGCCAGGCCTGGGCGGGACAGGGAGGAGAGCAGTACTTC.

This chain uses TRBV28 with TRBJ2-7; 7 bases line up with TRBD1. J gave up 2 bases and V 5 bases, and 6 bases lay outside the gene matches. The V gene's germline CDR1 is MDHEN and CDR2 SYDVKM. This CDR3 is 14 amino acids long. The CDR3 sequence: CASSKGAGPYEQYF. The DNA of the CDR3 is TGTGCCAGCAGTAAGGGGGCAGGGCCCTACGAGCAGTACTTC.

J is TRBJ2-1 and V is TRBV18; maybe TRBD2 (5 bases). This CDR3 region has 15 residues. V was shortened by 4 bases and J by 0 bases, with 10 bases between the two germline ends. Germline CDR1 and CDR2: KGHSH and LQKENI. CDR3 in amino acids: CASSLTGDSYNEQFF. The CDR3 DNA follows: TGTGCCAGCTCACTCACCGGGGACTCCTACAATGAGCAGTTCTTC.

The chain couples TRBV7-2 to TRBJ2-3, with 14 bases identical to TRBD2. The CDR3 is made up of 18 amino acids. The germline gives CDR1 SGHTA, CDR2 FQGNSA. Losses at the gene ends were 5 bases for V and 2 bases for J; bases not matched to a gene: 9. CDR3 sequence (DNA): TGTGCCAGCAGCCCAGCGGGACTAGCGGGGGAGGTCACAGATACGCAGTATTTT. It encodes CASSPAGLAGEVTDTQYF.

This clone was recorded only once. V is TRBV7-3 and J is TRBJ2-1; tentatively, D is TRBD1 (5 bases). This CDR3 has 14 residues. V was cut by 2 bases and J by 2 bases, with 7 bases left in between. CDR1 is SGHTA, CDR2 FQGTGA, per germline. CDR3 in amino acids: CASSLQGTYNEQFF. The CDR3 nucleotides read TGTGCCAGCAGCTTACAGGGAACCTACAATGAGCAGTTCTTC.

The chain links TRBV5-1 to TRBJ1-4; D is possibly TRBD1 (6 bases). The length of the CDR3 is 15 residues. V lost 0 bases and J lost 8, with 14 bases in between. Germline V gene sequence: CDR1 SGHRS, CDR2 YFSETQ. CDR3 nucleotides: TGCGCCAGCAGCTTGGGCCGGGGGGCAGGGGAAAAACTGTTTTTT. The encoded protein is CASSLGRGAGEKLFF.

V and J are TRBV11-3 and TRBJ2-7, with 9 bases identical to TRBD1. Germline CDR1 reads SGHNT; CDR2 reads YENEEA. The J segment lost 4 bases and the V segment lost 5 bases, leaving 3 bases of the junction unmatched. This CDR3 region has 13 residues. The DNA for the CDR3 is TGTGCCAGCAGCCACAGGGGGCGGTACGAGCAGTACTTC. It yields the protein CASSHRGRYEQYF. The full variable domain, rest sourced from reference TRBV11-3 and TRBJ2-7, is EAGVVQSPRYKIIEKKQPVAFWCNPISGHNTLYWYLQNLGQGPELLIRYENEEAVDDSQLPKDRFSAERLKGVDSTLKIQPAELGDSAVYLCASSHRGRYEQYFGPGTRLTVT.